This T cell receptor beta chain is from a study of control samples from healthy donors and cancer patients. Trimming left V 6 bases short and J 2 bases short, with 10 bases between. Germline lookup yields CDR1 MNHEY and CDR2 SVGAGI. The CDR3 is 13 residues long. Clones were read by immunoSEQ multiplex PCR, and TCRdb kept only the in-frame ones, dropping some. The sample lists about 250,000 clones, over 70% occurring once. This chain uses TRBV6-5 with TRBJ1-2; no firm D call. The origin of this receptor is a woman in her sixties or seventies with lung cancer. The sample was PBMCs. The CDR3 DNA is TGTGCCAGCAGGGGCAGCGGCAACTATGGCTACACCTTC. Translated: CASRGSGNYGYTF.